This TCR beta chain is from a study of CD8+ T cells in alopecia areata. Study-wide context: A 6-month period off drug followed tofacitinib, which lasted 6 to 18 months. Percent of scalp involved defined treated patients' severity scores. Study-wide results and limits: The study found that many expanded lesional clones persisted in scalp and blood during tofacitinib. Lesional scalp displayed greater clonality than normal scalp, most notably in alopecia totalis/universalis.

Treatment denoted: oral pan-JAK inhibitor, 5-10 mg twice daily. Extracted from the samples, RNA was reverse transcribed into cDNA to serve as the sequencing template. Assay used: immunoSEQ multiplex PCR; TCRdb lists only in-frame clones, some missing. The data contain approximately 200,000 clones, 45% to 65% of them seen just once; the ten biggest clones take up approximately 0.7%. Trimming at V came to 0 bases and at J to 6 bases, leaving 11 bases not matched to a gene. The germline V gene has CDR1 SGHRS and CDR2 YFSETQ. There are 17 residues in the CDR3. This clone has a handful of counts. What it binds is not known.

The input for sequencing was CD4+ T cells sorted from blood, taken at week 4, from a patient treated with tofacitinib. The rearrangement links TRBV5-1 to TRBJ2-4, with 8 bases fitting TRBD1. The source of this sequence is a human donor with alopecia areata. The CDR3 region has the DNA TGCGCCAGCAGCTTGGTGACGGGGCAGGGGGCAACAAACATTCAGTACTTC. This sequence encodes CASSLVTGQGATNIQYF.